This TCR beta chain originates from a study of T cell responses to AZD1222 COVID-19 vaccine. General observations from the study: Spike was spanned by vaccine-associated CD4 TCRs, with dominance at 160-218 and 743-854. A reported finding is that nearly half of spike-specific TCRs target unmutated variant regions. Baseline serostatus was positive in only a handful of AZD1222 recipients.

Generated by immunoSEQ multiplex PCR, the TCRdb table keeps only in-frame clones and is missing some. This sample has about 100,000 clones, with approximately 87% found just once. Remarks on this clone: Antigen specificity is unknown.

Trimming removed 0 bases from V and 7 bases from J; junction bases left unmatched: 6. The CDR3 is 15 residues long. Looked up from germline, CDR1 is SGHRS and CDR2 is YFSETQ. Specimen: peripheral blood, collected 28 days after the second AZD1222 dose. The receptor comes from an adult who received the AZD1222 COVID-19 vaccine. The rearrangement joins TRBV5-1 to TRBJ2-3; 9 bases are shared with TRBD1. The CDR3 region has the DNA TGCGCCAGCAGCTTGGGGGGGACAGGGTTACATACGCAGTATTTT. Encoded protein: CASSLGGTGLHTQYF.